This TCR beta chain originates from a study of blood T cells in healthy people across ages. General study findings and limits: The study lacked donor CMV status, which possibly confounded expanded clonotype changes. Both higher diversity and more naive CD4+ cells marked long-lived donors when set against aged donors.

Next came a second PCR, run for about 7 to 11 cycles, which used a sample-barcoded 5' primer along with a J-beta primer mix. Each sample provided no less than 3 million CDR3-containing paired-end reads. TCRdb recomputed calls from the 5' RACE reads with MiXCR, one row per CDR3 protein. The table lists 1 million or so distinct CDR3 sequences, under 55% of them singletons, with under 20% in the top ten. In the case of this clonotype: Its antigen is not known.

The V end was cut by 6 bases, the J end by 0 bases, with 11 bases between. Germline CDR1 MNHEY, CDR2 SVGAGI. The length of the CDR3 is 14 residues. This TCR was recovered from a woman in her sixties or seventies in good health. This chain joins TRBV6-5 and TRBJ2-5; TRBD1 is a possible D gene (6 bases). What was sequenced was blood. In DNA, the CDR3 is TGTGCCAGCAGCCAAACAGGGAACCAAGAGACCCAGTACTTC. As protein: CASSQTGNQETQYF.